This TCR beta chain comes out of a study of blood T cell repertoires in COVID-19. The overall study: Both acute and convalescent COVID-19 samples were obtained from the United States, Italy and Spain.

This CDR3 spans 15 amino acids. Trimming took 4 bases from V and 0 from J, leaving 10 bases between them. In germline, CDR1 is LNHDA, CDR2 SQIVND (reference sequence). In the original analysis: Counts of nucleated cells, estimated from reference gene primer amplification, were obtained. Clones were sequenced by immunoSEQ multiplex PCR, and TCRdb holds only the in-frame ones, with some missing. For V, J and clone size, that table is used; D and trimming come from the DNA. The data contain more than 200,000 clones, around four fifths of them singletons. This sequence joins TRBV19 and TRBJ1-3; D ambiguous. Sequenced sample: peripheral blood. This TCR came from an older woman with active or convalescent COVID-19. The CDR3 sequence: CASSTGRSSGNTIYF. The CDR3 nucleotides read TGTGCCAGTAGTACAGGAAGGTCCTCTGGAAACACCATATATTTT.